The table lists the clone carrying this T cell receptor beta chain with many counts. The data belong to a study of regulatory T cells in long-lasting Graves disease. Losses at the gene ends were 6 bases for V and 7 bases for J; bases not matched to a gene: 8. Per the germline V gene, CDR1 is MDHEN and CDR2 is SYDVKM. The CDR3 has 13 residues. Time point of the sample: newly diagnosed GD, antithyroid drugs for less than 3 months. After RNA was extracted from PBMCs, the TCR library was made from it. Combining iRepertoire HTBI primers with Arm-PCR of CDR3 regions, the authors built TCR beta libraries. TCRdb fed the multiplex PCR reads into MiXCR, producing one record per CDR3 protein. Among approximately 490,000 distinct CDR3 sequences listed, about 17% were seen once. The same data also contributed to another study, on T cells in Graves' hyperthyroidism and ophthalmopathy.

The clonotype originates from a man aged 40-55 years with Graves disease. The input for sequencing was peripheral blood mononuclear cells (PBMCs), taken at new diagnosis, from a patient treated with antithyroid drugs. This chain uses TRBV28 with TRBJ2-7, with 8 bases aligning to TRBD1. The DNA for the CDR3 is TGTGCCAGCAGCCTGACAGGGGAGGAGGAGCAGTACTTC. The encoded protein is CASSLTGEEEQYF. The full variable domain, with the rest looked up from reference TRBV28 and TRBJ2-7, is DVKVTQSSRYLVKRTGEKVFLECVQDMDHENMFWYRQDPGLGLRLIYFSYDVKMKEKGDIPEGYSVSREKKERFSLILESASTNQTSMYLCASSLTGEEEQYFGPGTRLTVT.